This T cell receptor beta chain originates from a study of blood T cell repertoires in COVID-19. The CDR3 sequence is 11 residues long. Trimming left V 6 bases short and J 8 bases short, with 8 bases between. Individuals drawn from approximately 26 US areas were roughly 18 to 95 years old. Cohorts were assigned according to the clinical history that participants reported. Sequencing was performed with immunoSEQ multiplex PCR; in TCRdb, only in-frame clones are kept and a portion is missing. Here the sample spans roughly 300,000 clones, 92% being singletons. This clone was recorded once. The rearrangement uses TRBV12-3 or TRBV12-4 and TRBJ2-1, with D possibly TRBD1 on 5 matching bases. The sample consisted of PBMCs or T cells enriched from blood (not recorded which). The sequence came from a woman in her twenties or thirties who had recovered from COVID-19. The CDR3 here is CASRWGHEQFF. For the CDR3, the DNA is TGTGCCAGCAGATGGGGCCATGAGCAGTTCTTC.